This T cell receptor (beta chain) was sequenced for a study of shared clonotypes between healthy human individuals. General study findings and limits: In having few donors, the study represented limited genetic and exposure-history diversity. Only blood underwent sampling, and tissue repertoires likely differ.

Using immunoSEQ multiplex PCR, the repertoire was profiled, and TCRdb retains in-frame clones only, with some absent. The sample consists of hundreds of thousands of clones, approximately 79% of them appearing once. Per the germline V gene, CDR1 is KGHSH and CDR2 is LQKENI. The CDR3 spans 15 residues. Germline trimming cut 4 bases from V and 0 bases from J; bases unmatched to any gene: 2. On this clone: Its specificity is not known.

Both subsets, CD45RA+ naive and CD45RA-negative memory, were split from the CD4+ cells. The sequenced sample was memory CD4+ T cells sorted from blood. Subset given: CD45RA-negative fraction. This chain links TRBV18 with TRBJ1-5; the match to TRBD1 covers 8 bases. This clonotype originated in a woman in her 30s in good health. The chain's CDR3 is CASSQQGASNQPQHF. The CDR3, as DNA: TGTGCCAGCTCACAGCAGGGGGCTAGCAATCAGCCCCAGCATTTT.